This is a list of T cell receptor beta chains from one sample in a study of shared clonotypes between healthy human individuals. Sequencing used immunoSEQ multiplex PCR; TCRdb keeps in-frame clones, though not all of them. The sample records some 680,000 clones, 55% to 85% being singletons. The sample was memory CD4+ T cells sorted from blood. Receptors were obtained from a woman in her twenties or thirties in good health. The CDR3 runs from the conserved cysteine through the conserved F or W. D genes are given only for firm matches. Where a row states a size, it is once, few, many or the class of an expanded clone; other rows omit it.

. TRBJ1-2 TRBV7-8 . TGTGCCAGCAGCTCGGCGGCCCCTGGGACGGGCGGTGGCTACACCTTC CASSSAAPGTGGGYTF
. TRBJ2-5 TRBV7-6 . TGTGCCAGCAGCTTAGCGGTACAAGAGACCCAGTACTTC CASSLAVQETQYF
. TRBJ1-5 TRBV6-5 . TGTGCCAGCAGTTACTCGAGGAGGGCTCAGCCCCAGCATTTT CASSYSRRAQPQHF
. TRBJ1-4 TRBV18 TRBD1 TGTGCCAGCTCACCGTTGGGACAGGGTGAAAAACTGTTTTTT CASSPLGQGEKLFF
. TRBJ1-3 TRBV28 . TGTGCCAGCAGTAACCCCCCTGGAAACACCATATATTTT CASSNPPGNTIYF
. TRBJ2-1 TRBV10-3 TRBD2 TGTGCCATCAGTGAGTCGCCCGGGACTAGCGGATACAATGAGCAGTTCTTC CAISESPGTSGYNEQFF
. TRBJ2-3 TRBV11-2 TRBD2 TGTGCCAGCAGCTCCGTAGCGGGAACGCAGTATTTT CASSSVAGTQYF
. TRBJ1-2 TRBV30 . TGTGCCTGGAGGGAACCCGCGGGGAGCATCTATGGCTACACCTTC CAWREPAGSIYGYTF
. TRBJ2-3 TRBV2 TRBD1 TGTGCCAGCAGGCGGACAGGGAAGGGAGATACGCAGTATTTT CASRRTGKGDTQYF
few TRBJ2-4 TRBV4-1 . TGCGCCAGCAGCCCCGCGACCGGCTCTGACAAAAACATTCAGTACTTC CASSPATGSDKNIQYF
. TRBJ2-1 TRBV2 TRBD1 TGTGCCAGCAGTGCGGGGCTTGACAGGGAGCGGTTCTTC CASSAGLDRERFF
few TRBJ1-6 TRBV6-5 . TGTGCCAGCAGCATCTCGAGTGGGTACGGTTCACCCCTCCACTTT CASSISSGYGSPLHF
. TRBJ1-4 TRBV5-1 . TGCGCCAGTTCCCAGCTGGGGAATGAAAAACTGTTTTTT CASSQLGNEKLFF
. TRBJ1-2 TRBV28 . TGTGCCAGCAGCTCCCCTCCGACAGCGTCATATGGCTACACCTTC CASSSPPTASYGYTF
few TRBJ2-3 TRBV5-5 . TGTGCCAGCAGCTCCCTCCATGCGGGTACAGATACGCAGTATTTT CASSSLHAGTDTQYF
. TRBJ2-3 TRBV28 . TGTGCCAGCAGTTTAGGAAGGACAATGAGCACAGATACGCAGTATTTT CASSLGRTMSTDTQYF
. TRBJ2-1 TRBV11-2 TRBD2 TGTGCCAGTCGATCAGCGGGAGAAGTCCTGGGGAATGAGCAGTTCTTC CASRSAGEVLGNEQFF
. TRBJ2-1 TRBV5-6 . TGTGCCAGCAGCTTTTTTCGGTCCAGCTCCTACAATGAGCAGTTCTTC CASSFFRSSSYNEQFF
. TRBJ2-3 TRBV18 TRBD1 TGTGCCAGCTCGCGAGCCCGACAGGGAAGCACAGATACGCAGTATTTT CASSRARQGSTDTQYF
few TRBJ2-7 TRBV2 . TGTGCCAGCAGTGAAGGGCAGGGGGGCCCCTCCTACGAGCAGTACTTC CASSEGQGGPSYEQYF
. TRBJ1-5 TRBV2 . TGTGCCAGCAGGGGTGAGCAGGATAGCAATCAGCCCCAGCATTTT CASRGEQDSNQPQHF
. TRBJ1-2 TRBV7-9 TRBD1 TGTGCCAGCAGCCCAGAGCGGACAGGGGGAGTCTATGGCTACACCTTC CASSPERTGGVYGYTF
. TRBJ2-1 TRBV28 TRBD2 TGTGCCAGCAGTCCGGGACTAGCCCCGAATGAGCAGTTCTTC CASSPGLAPNEQFF
. TRBJ1-4 TRBV2 . TGTGCCAGCAGTGAAGCGCTTAGCTGGGGCTCAAATGAAAAACTGTTTTTT CASSEALSWGSNEKLFF
. TRBJ2-7 TRBV27 . TGTGCCAGCAGCCCAGATCCAGCAACTTCCTACGAGCAGTACTTC CASSPDPATSYEQYF
. TRBJ1-1 TRBV5-1 . TGCGCCAGCAGCTTGGACCTTAACACTGAAGCTTTCTTT CASSLDLNTEAFF
few TRBJ2-1 TRBV7-7 . TGTGCCAGCAGGGACGCCAGGCAGTTCTTC CASRDARQFF
. TRBJ1-2 TRBV7-2 TRBD1 TGTGCCAGCAGCCCAAACACAGGGGGCGCGAGTGGCTACACCTTC CASSPNTGGASGYTF
. TRBJ1-1 TRBV23-1 . TGCGCCAGCAGCCCCCATCGGGGCCAACATCGCAACACTGAAGCTTTCTTT CASSPHRGQHRNTEAFF
. TRBJ1-3 TRBV19 . TGTGCCAGTACCGGAGGGCCCGGAAACACCATATATTTT CASTGGPGNTIYF
. TRBJ2-7 TRBV4-2 TRBD2 TGTGCCAGCAGCCAAGCCAGCGGGAGCTACGAGCAGTACTTC CASSQASGSYEQYF
. TRBJ1-5 TRBV4-1 . TGCGCCAGCAGTCGACAGTACAATCAGCCCCAGCATTTT CASSRQYNQPQHF
. TRBJ2-3 TRBV30 . TGTGCCTGGAGTCGAGCAGATACGCAGTATTTT CAWSRADTQYF
. TRBJ2-5 TRBV6-4 . TGTGCCAGCAGTCCTTTTTACGGTCGCCAAGAGACCCAGTACTTC CASSPFYGRQETQYF
. TRBJ1-2 TRBV5-6 . TGTGCCAGCAGCTTGGATCCGGCTAACTATGGCTACACCTTC CASSLDPANYGYTF
once TRBJ1-5 TRBV23-1 . TGCGCCAGCAGTCAGAGGTTTTGGAGTCAGCCCCAGCATTTT CASSQRFWSQPQHF
. TRBJ2-4 TRBV4-1 TRBD2 TGCGCCAGCAGCCAAGACGCTAGCGGGGGAAACATTCAGTACTTC CASSQDASGGNIQYF
. TRBJ1-5 TRBV28 TRBD1 TGTGCCAGCAGTTCCGGGACAGGCGCGCTACTAAATCAGCCCCAGCATTTT CASSSGTGALLNQPQHF
. TRBJ2-3 TRBV7-2 TRBD2 TGTGCCAGCAGCTACCAATCTAGCGGGGGATACGCAGATACGCAGTATTTT CASSYQSSGGYADTQYF
. TRBJ2-3 TRBV28 TRBD2 TGTGCCAGTGGCCAACTAGCGGGAGTTCCCACAGATACGCAGTATTTT CASGQLAGVPTDTQYF
many TRBJ1-1 TRBV5-1 . TGCGCCAGCAGCATCCCCCAGGTGAACACTGAAGCTTTCTTT CASSIPQVNTEAFF
many TRBJ1-1 TRBV28 TRBD1 TGTGCCAGCAGTCCGGGACAGGGTAGTCTTGGGGCTTTCTTT CASSPGQGSLGAFF
few TRBJ2-5 TRBV7-2 TRBD1 TGTGCCAGCAGCTTAACACAGGGGCGGGAGACCCAGTACTTC CASSLTQGRETQYF
. TRBJ2-1 TRBV4-1 TRBD1 TGCGCCAGCAGCCAACCGGGACAGGGATACAATGAGCAGTTCTTC CASSQPGQGYNEQFF
. TRBJ2-2 TRBV6-1 . TGTGCCAGCAGTGAAGGTCCAGGGGCCTACACCGGGGAGCTGTTTTTT CASSEGPGAYTGELFF
. TRBJ2-3 TRBV7-9 TRBD2 TGTGCCAGCACCCAATGGGCGGGAGGGGCAGATACGCAGTATTTT CASTQWAGGADTQYF
. TRBJ2-1 TRBV10-2 . TGCGCCAGCAGGTCGGGAGTAACGCACACACACAATGAGCAGTTCTTC CASRSGVTHTHNEQFF
few TRBJ1-1 TRBV19 TRBD1 TGTGCCAGTAGTGCGCAGGGGGGTTTGAACACTGAAGCTTTCTTT CASSAQGGLNTEAFF
. TRBJ1-2 TRBV5-1 TRBD1 TGCGCCAGCAGCTTGTCGCTCGTGAGGGGGCGCAACTATGGCTACACCTTC CASSLSLVRGRNYGYTF
. TRBJ1-5 TRBV27 . TGTGCCAGCAGGGCTGAACGACAGAGCAATCAGCCCCAGCATTTT CASRAERQSNQPQHF
few TRBJ2-1 TRBV5-6 . TGTGCCAGCTCCCGAGGTCTGGGATCCTACAATGAGCAGTTCTTC CASSRGLGSYNEQFF
. TRBJ1-1 TRBV18 . TGTGCCAGCTCACTCGAACTCACCGGACAGACTGAAGCTTTCTTT CASSLELTGQTEAFF
. TRBJ2-3 TRBV28 TRBD2 TGTGCCAGCAGTTCCGGGGGGGGCACAGATACGCAGTATTTT CASSSGGGTDTQYF
. TRBJ2-5 TRBV21-1 . TGTGCCAGCAGCAAGGGGGGCGGGGCTGCCTGCCAAGAGACCCAGTACTTC CASSKGGGAACQETQYF
. TRBJ2-2 TRBV5-1 TRBD2 TGCGCCAGCAGCTTGGTGGCTAGCGGGAGGGCTGGCACCGGGGAGCTGTTTTTT CASSLVASGRAGTGELFF
once TRBJ2-6 TRBV5-6 TRBD1 TGTGCCAGCAGCTTACAGGGGAGTGGGGCCAACGTCCTGACTTTC CASSLQGSGANVLTF
many TRBJ1-5 TRBV28 . TGTGCCAGCAGTTTATCAGGATTCTTCCAGCCCCAGCATTTT CASSLSGFFQPQHF
. TRBJ2-6 TRBV5-5 . TGTGCCAGCAGCTTGGTTCAGGGCTCTGGGGCCAACGTCCTGACTTTC CASSLVQGSGANVLTF
. TRBJ2-2 TRBV2 . TGTGCCAGCAGGAACAGGGACCCCGGGGAGCTGTTTTTT CASRNRDPGELFF